A selection of T cell receptor beta chains follows, all from one sample in a study of regulatory T cells in long-lasting Graves disease. Each CDR3 protein gets one entry after TCRdb re-called the multiplex PCR reads with MiXCR. The sample lists 400,000 to 500,000 distinct CDR3 sequences, roughly a fifth seen once, with about 6.6% in the top ten. The starting material was peripheral blood mononuclear cells (PBMCs), obtained when the disease was refractory, from a patient treated with antithyroid drugs. These receptors came from a female donor with Graves disease. Each CDR3 is given with its conserved first and last residue. Fields, in order: J gene, V gene, CDR3 protein.

>TRBJ1-6|TRBV20-1
CSATSGQGYNSPLHF
>TRBJ2-6|TRBV20-1
CSASEGPSGANVLTF
>TRBJ2-5|TRBV5-1
CASASPSLGEETQYF
>TRBJ2-5|TRBV6-2/TRBV6-3
CASTAARGHETQYF
>TRBJ2-5|TRBV25-1
CASSDPGTSGGQETQYF
>TRBJ1-1|TRBV3-1
CASSQDTEAFF
>TRBJ1-2|TRBV9
CASSSQSGTGRGYTF
>TRBJ1-1|TRBV5-4
CASSPAPGAVTEAFF
>TRBJ2-5|TRBV2
CASSEGRMVETQYF
>TRBJ1-5|TRBV9
CASSAGGGVNQPQHF
>TRBJ2-3|TRBV20-1
CSAKRGSADTQYF
>TRBJ1-1|TRBV13
CATKGGGATEAFF
>TRBJ1-1|TRBV10-3
CAISGPGQGNTEAFF
>TRBJ2-5|TRBV20-1
CSARFASHETQYF
>TRBJ2-5|TRBV28
CASSFGPIETQYF
>TRBJ2-7|TRBV5-1
CASKLGNGYEQYF
>TRBJ2-5|TRBV11-2
CASSEMRETQYF
>TRBJ2-4|TRBV28
CASSLFPRGAKNIQYF
>TRBJ1-1|TRBV10-3
CAISDWNTEAFF
>TRBJ2-5|TRBV20-1
CSASNGLAGVETQYF
>TRBJ2-1|TRBV11-2
CASSRGDNEQFF
>TRBJ2-7|TRBV27
CASSLSSGGPKYEQYF
>TRBJ1-3|TRBV7-6
CASSLKVKQGAPAGNTIYF
>TRBJ2-5|TRBV7-8
CASSLDSREKETQYF
>TRBJ2-7|TRBV19
CASSIDSRRVPYEQYF
>TRBJ1-2|TRBV30
CAWSRWAGYGYTF
>TRBJ2-2|TRBV7-8
CASRRPPSGPNTGELFF
>TRBJ2-2|TRBV6-1
CASSDGGGVNTGELFF
>TRBJ2-7|TRBV27
CASSYARSYEQYF